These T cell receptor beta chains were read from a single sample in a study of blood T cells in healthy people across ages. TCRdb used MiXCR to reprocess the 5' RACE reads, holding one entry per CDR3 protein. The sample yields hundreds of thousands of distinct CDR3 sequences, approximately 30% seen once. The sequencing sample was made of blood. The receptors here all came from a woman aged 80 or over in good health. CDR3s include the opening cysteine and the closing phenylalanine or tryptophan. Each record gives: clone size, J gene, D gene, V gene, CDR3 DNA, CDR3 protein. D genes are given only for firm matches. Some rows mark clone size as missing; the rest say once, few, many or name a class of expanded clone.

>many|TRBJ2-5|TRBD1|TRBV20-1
TGCAGTGCGTCGGGACAGGGGATCGCGGAGACCCAGTACTTC
CSASGQGIAETQYF
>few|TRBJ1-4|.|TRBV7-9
TGTGCCAGCAGCTTAAGACGTACTAATGAAAAACTGTTTTTT
CASSLRRTNEKLFF
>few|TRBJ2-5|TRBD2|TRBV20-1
TGCAGTGCCACAATCGGACAGGGGGCGGGGACTAGCGGGGTGCTCCAAAGCGAGACCCAGTACTTC
CSATIGQGAGTSGVLQSETQYF
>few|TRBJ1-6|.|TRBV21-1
TGTGCCAGCAGCAACAGACTAAGACAGGTGCGAAATTCACCCCTCCACTTT
CASSNRLRQVRNSPLHF
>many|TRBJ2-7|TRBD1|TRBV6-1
TGTGCCAGCATCGGAATCCGGGACAGGGGTTACGAGCAGTACTTC
CASIGIRDRGYEQYF
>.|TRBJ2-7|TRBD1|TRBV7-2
TGTGCCAGCAGCCCCATGACAGGGGATGGCGAGCAGTACTTC
CASSPMTGDGEQYF
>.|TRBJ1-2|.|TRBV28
TGTGCCATTGCTCGGGATGGCTACACCTTC
CAIARDGYTF
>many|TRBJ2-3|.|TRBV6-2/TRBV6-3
TGTGCCAGCAGTTGGACCGGGGATACGCAGTATTTT
CASSWTGDTQYF
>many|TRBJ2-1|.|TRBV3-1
TGTGCCAGCAGCGGAAACCGCCGATACAATGAGCAGTTCTTC
CASSGNRRYNEQFF
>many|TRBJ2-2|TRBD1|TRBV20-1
TGCAGTGCTGAGGACAGGGGTTTGCCCACCGGGGAGCTGTTTTTT
CSAEDRGLPTGELFF
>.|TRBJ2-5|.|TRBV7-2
TGTGCCAGCAGCTTAGTCCCGGCTGGCGGTGGGTTCCAGTACTTC
CASSLVPAGGGFQYF
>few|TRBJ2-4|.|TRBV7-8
TGTGCCAGCAGCTTACAGGGGGGAAACATTCAGTACTTC
CASSLQGGNIQYF
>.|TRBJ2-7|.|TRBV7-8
TGTGCCAGCAGCTTAGTCGCGGCGAGCTCCTACGAGCAGCACTTC
CASSLVAASSYEQHF
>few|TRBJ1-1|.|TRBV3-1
TGTGCCAGCAGCCAATACAACACTGAAGCTTTCTTT
CASSQYNTEAFF
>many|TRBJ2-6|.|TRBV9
TGTGCCAGCAGCGTCGGAACCGGGACCGCCTCTGGGGCCAACGTCCTGACTTTC
CASSVGTGTASGANVLTF
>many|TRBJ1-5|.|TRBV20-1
TGCAGTGCTAGGGCGCGATATAGCAATCAGCCCCAGCATTTT
CSARARYSNQPQHF
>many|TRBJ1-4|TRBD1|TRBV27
TGTGCCAGCAGCCGGACAGGGGGAGAAAAACTGTTTTTT
CASSRTGGEKLFF
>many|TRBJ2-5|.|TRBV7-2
TGTGCCAGCAGCTCCCGGAGGGGGCTGTCCCAAGAGACCCAGTACTTC
CASSSRRGLSQETQYF
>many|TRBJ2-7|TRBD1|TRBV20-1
TGCAGTGCTAGAAGTCCGACAGGGGACGAGCAGTACTTC
CSARSPTGDEQYF
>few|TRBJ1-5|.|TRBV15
TGTGCCACCAGCGGGGGTAGATCGAGCAATCAGCCCCAGCATTTT
CATSGGRSSNQPQHF
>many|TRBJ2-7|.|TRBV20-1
TGCAGTGCCAACATTGTGGCGGGGGCCCCCTACGAGCAGTACTTC
CSANIVAGAPYEQYF
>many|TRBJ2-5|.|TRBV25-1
TGTGCCAGCAGTGAAGTTGCGATCCAAGGCCGGGAGACCCAGTACTTC
CASSEVAIQGRETQYF
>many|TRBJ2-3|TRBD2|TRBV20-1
TGCAGTGCTAGACGGACTAGCGGGGTAACAGATACGCAGTATTTT
CSARRTSGVTDTQYF
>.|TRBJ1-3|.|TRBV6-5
TGTGCCAGCAGTTCGCGCCGGGGACTGACCTCTGGAAACACCATATATTTT
CASSSRRGLTSGNTIYF
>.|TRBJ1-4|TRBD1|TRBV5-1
TGCGCCAAGGAGGGGGCTGATGAAAAACTGTTTTTT
CAKEGADEKLFF
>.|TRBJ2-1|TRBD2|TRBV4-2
TGTACCAGCAGCCAAGTTTCCGGGCTAGGCGGGGGGCAAGAGACCCAGTTCTTC
CTSSQVSGLGGGQETQFF
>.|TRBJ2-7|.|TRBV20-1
TGCAGTGCTAGAAGCGGGACAACCACCTACGAGCAGTACTTC
CSARSGTTTYEQYF
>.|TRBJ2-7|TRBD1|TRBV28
TGTGCCAGCAGCGAACTACAGGGGGGATCGGGCGAGCAGTACTTT
CASSELQGGSGEQYF